This T cell receptor (beta chain) came from a study of blood T cell repertoires in COVID-19. Overall study context: Some COVID-19 samples were acute and others convalescent; all came from the United States, Italy and Spain.

Per germline, CDR1 LNHNV and CDR2 YYDKDF (reference sequence). V was clipped by 1 base and J by 3 bases, with 12 bases between them. This CDR3 is 15 amino acids long. The table came from immunoSEQ multiplex PCR; TCRdb's copy has only in-frame clones and leaves some out. The top ten hold 3.5% to 5% of the sample, which has fewer than 200,000 clones, 85% to 95% seen once. The sample taken for sequencing was peripheral blood. The sequence was collected from a woman aged 50 to 60 with acute or convalescent COVID-19. This chain joins TRBV15 and TRBJ2-5; D possibly corresponds to TRBD2 (5 bases). CDR3 region: CATSRVGSAEETQYF. CDR3 bases: TGTGCCACCAGCAGAGTAGGGAGCGCAGAAGAGACCCAGTACTTC. The entire variable domain, with the rest obtained from reference TRBV15 and TRBJ2-5, is as follows: DAMVIQNPRYQVTQFGKPVTLSCSQTLNHNVMYWYQQKSSQAPKLLFHYYDKDFNNEADTPDNFQSRRPNTSFCFLDIRSPGLGDTAMYLCATSRVGSAEETQYFGPGTRLLVL.